This TCR beta chain was retrieved from a study of blood T cell repertoires in COVID-19. Study-wide background: Collection of acute and convalescent COVID-19 samples took place in the United States, Italy and Spain. Sample material is recorded as cDNA or gDNA derived from T cells, B-cell-depleted T cells, or PBMCs.

As originally analysed: Estimation of nucleated cell counts was performed using reference gene primer amplification. Sequencing used immunoSEQ multiplex PCR; TCRdb keeps in-frame clones, though not all of them. That table supplies the V and J calls and clone size; D and trimming were determined from the DNA. The table records over 150,000 clones, 87% of them present only once. Those enrolled in Seattle joined during active infection and were followed longitudinally afterward. Trimming removed 0 bases from V and 7 bases from J, with 10 bases in between. The germline gives CDR1 SGHAT, CDR2 FQNNGV. The CDR3 covers 15 residues.

V usage is TRBV11-2 and J usage is TRBJ1-6, with D unclear. Sequencing input: peripheral blood. The receptor was derived from a woman aged 65 to 85 with COVID-19, enrolled during active disease. Written as DNA, the CDR3 is TGTGCCAGCAGCTTAGATCCCGGGTCCAATTCACCCCTCCACTTT. As protein: CASSLDPGSNSPLHF.